These T cell receptor beta chains were read from a single sample in a study of blood T cell repertoires in COVID-19. Sequencing used immunoSEQ multiplex PCR; TCRdb keeps in-frame clones, though not all of them. The sample includes 400,000 to 450,000 clones, approximately 89% of them seen just once. Sequencing was performed on peripheral blood. The receptors here all came from a woman aged 40 to 50 with COVID-19, enrolled during active disease. Each CDR3 is given with its conserved first and last residue. A D gene is named only where the DNA matches it firmly. The listing skips clone size in some rows; elsewhere it reads once, few, many or a size class.

abundance: -; d_gene: -; v_gene: TRBV27; j_gene: TRBJ1-1; CDR3aa: CASSWGRMNTEAFF; CDR3nt: TGTGCCAGCAGTTGGGGCAGGATGAACACTGAAGCTTTCTTT
abundance: -; d_gene: -; v_gene: TRBV21-1; j_gene: TRBJ1-5; CDR3aa: CASSKEATGALQPQHF; CDR3nt: TGTGCCAGCAGCAAAGAGGCGACAGGGGCGCTTCAGCCCCAGCATTTT
abundance: -; d_gene: -; v_gene: TRBV28; j_gene: TRBJ1-5; CDR3aa: CASSPGAGPGNQPQHF; CDR3nt: TGTGCCAGCAGTCCCGGAGCCGGGCCAGGGAACCAGCCCCAGCATTTT
abundance: -; d_gene: TRBD1; v_gene: TRBV6-1; j_gene: TRBJ1-1; CDR3aa: CASSEEGTGQAFF; CDR3nt: TGTGCCAGCAGTGAAGAAGGGACAGGTCAAGCTTTCTTT
abundance: -; d_gene: TRBD1; v_gene: TRBV10-2; j_gene: TRBJ1-1; CDR3aa: CASTTGVAPEAFF; CDR3nt: TGCGCCAGCACAACAGGGGTTGCCCCTGAAGCTTTCTTT
abundance: -; d_gene: TRBD1; v_gene: TRBV7-2; j_gene: TRBJ2-1; CDR3aa: CASSLGTGVVHEQFF; CDR3nt: TGTGCCAGCAGCTTAGGGACAGGGGTCGTCCATGAGCAGTTCTTC
abundance: -; d_gene: TRBD1; v_gene: TRBV28; j_gene: TRBJ1-5; CDR3aa: CASRKGGQGLNQPQHF; CDR3nt: TGTGCCAGCAGAAAAGGAGGACAGGGCCTTAATCAGCCCCAGCATTTT
abundance: -; d_gene: -; v_gene: TRBV2; j_gene: TRBJ1-6; CDR3aa: CASSVEEHYNSPLHF; CDR3nt: TGTGCCAGCAGCGTCGAGGAACACTATAATTCACCCCTCCACTTT
abundance: -; d_gene: TRBD2; v_gene: TRBV4-3; j_gene: TRBJ2-3; CDR3aa: CASSHRSGGAPDTQYF; CDR3nt: TGCGCCAGCAGCCACCGTAGCGGGGGGGCCCCTGATACGCAGTATTTT
abundance: once; d_gene: TRBD1; v_gene: TRBV7-3; j_gene: TRBJ1-1; CDR3aa: CASSFRTGPNTEAFF; CDR3nt: TGTGCCAGCAGCTTCCGGACAGGGCCAAACACTGAAGCTTTCTTT